This entry lists 9 T cell receptor beta chains sequenced from one sample in a study of CD4 T cells in relation to SARS-CoV-2 and coronaviruses. Profiled with immunoSEQ multiplex PCR; TCRdb holds only in-frame clones, not every one. The sample consists of 20,000 or so clones, roughly 77% of them appearing once. The unexposed donors gave CD4+ T cells in about 2010-2018, prior to COVID-19. After 10 to 11 days of culture, CD4+ T cells were isolated. Antigens of these TCRs are unknown. The specimen sequenced was CD4+ T cells from PBMCs, cultured in vitro. These receptors were taken from a human donor in good health.

J is TRBJ2-7 and V is TRBV30; 8 bases line up with TRBD2. Per the germline V gene, CDR1 is GTSNPN and CDR2 is SVGIG (reference sequence). CDR3 length: 13 amino acids. J gave up 6 bases and V 3 bases, and 7 bases lay outside the gene matches. CDR3 sequence (DNA): TGTGCCTGGAGGAGGTCGGGGGGGGGCGAGCAGTACTTC. Translating it yields CAWRRSGGGEQYF. The entire variable domain, with the rest obtained from reference TRBV30 and TRBJ2-7, is as follows: SQTIHQWPATLVQPVGSPLSLECTVEGTSNPNLYWYRQAAGRGLQLLFYSVGIGQISSEVPQNLSASRPQDRQFILSSKKLLLSDSGFYLCAWRRSGGGEQYFGPGTRLTVT.

The J gene is TRBJ2-3, the V gene TRBV7-9; 10 nucleotides agree with TRBD2. CDR1 is SEHNR and CDR2 is FQNEAQ in the germline V gene (reference sequence). V dropped 2 bases and J dropped 3; count of bases not matched to a gene: 5. The CDR3 runs to 16 residues. As DNA, the CDR3 is TGTGCCAGCAGCTTATTAGCGGGAGGTGGGACAGATACGCAGTATTTT. Its protein product is CASSLLAGGGTDTQYF.

The chain has TRBV11-3 and TRBJ2-3, with TRBD2 identical over 8 bases. The CDR3 runs to 18 residues. Germline V gene lookup returns CDR1 SGHNT and CDR2 YENEEA. Unmatched junction bases numbered 17, after V lost 5 bases and J lost 4 bases. The CDR3 spells CASSPGVAGRAGADTQYF. The CDR3 region has the DNA TGTGCCAGCAGCCCCGGAGTAGCGGGACGCGCGGGGGCAGATACGCAGTATTTT.

CDR3 in amino acids: CASSIGSGRVSGANVLTF. The CDR3 DNA reads as TGTGCCAGTAGTATCGGAAGCGGGAGGGTTTCTGGGGCCAACGTCCTGACTTTC. The chain carries TRBV19 and TRBJ2-6; 10 positions agree with TRBD2. This CDR3 is built from 18 residues. CDR1 is LNHDA, CDR2 SQIVND, per germline (reference sequence). V lost 3 bases to trimming and J lost 1 base; unmatched junction nucleotides: 6. The whole variable domain, filled in from reference TRBV19 and TRBJ2-6, reads DGGITQSPKYLFRKEGQNVTLSCEQNLNHDAMYWYRQDPGQGLRLIYYSQIVNDFQKGDIAEGYSVSREKKESFPLTVTSAQKNPTAFYLCASSIGSGRVSGANVLTFGAGSRLTVL.

In nucleotides, the CDR3 is TGTGCCAGCAGCTTAATCGAGGGGGAGCAGTTCTTC. Amino acid sequence: CASSLIEGEQFF. The genes are TRBV5-4 and TRBJ2-1; D may correspond to TRBD1 or TRBD2 (5 bases each). CDR1 is SGHNT and CDR2 is YYREEE in the germline V gene (reference sequence). Trimming left V 2 bases short and J 10 bases short, with 10 bases between. This CDR3 contains 12 residues.

The chain uses TRBV4-1 and TRBJ1-1; D is possibly TRBD1 (6 bases). CDR1 is MGHRA and CDR2 is YSYEKL in the germline V gene. CDR3 length: 12 amino acids. V lost 3 bases and J lost 11, with 13 bases in between. CDR3 residues: CASSQSNRDAFF. CDR3 in DNA: TGCGCCAGCAGCCAGTCCAACAGGGACGCTTTCTTT.

The V gene is TRBV7-8, the J gene TRBJ2-3, with 9 bases lining up with TRBD2. Germline loops: CDR1 SGHVS, CDR2 FQNEAQ. Trimming removed 8 bases from V and 2 bases from J; junction bases left unmatched: 23. The CDR3 extends over 20 amino acids. The CDR3 here is CASRLSRLAGPRPYTDTQYF. CDR3 in DNA: TGTGCCAGCCGACTCAGTCGGCTAGCGGGACCCAGACCTTACACAGATACGCAGTATTTT.

The CDR3 DNA reads TGCGCCAGCAGCTTGGCCGGGACAGGGGGAACCGGGGAGCTGTTTTTT. As protein: CASSLAGTGGTGELFF. The chain employs TRBV5-1 and TRBJ2-2; 11 bases align to TRBD1. V gave up 0 bases and J gave up 5 bases; unmatched junction bases: 3. The length of the CDR3 is 16 residues. The germline CDR1 and CDR2 sequences are SGHRS and YFSETQ.

The chain couples TRBV30 to TRBJ1-2; tentatively, D is TRBD1 (5 bases). From germline, CDR1 is GTSNPN and CDR2 SVGIG (reference sequence). Trimming removed 8 bases at V and 9 bases at J, with 10 bases between. CDR3 length equals 9 residues. This CDR3 is CAAGVSYTF. The CDR3 coding sequence is TGTGCCGCGGGGGTTAGCTACACCTTC.